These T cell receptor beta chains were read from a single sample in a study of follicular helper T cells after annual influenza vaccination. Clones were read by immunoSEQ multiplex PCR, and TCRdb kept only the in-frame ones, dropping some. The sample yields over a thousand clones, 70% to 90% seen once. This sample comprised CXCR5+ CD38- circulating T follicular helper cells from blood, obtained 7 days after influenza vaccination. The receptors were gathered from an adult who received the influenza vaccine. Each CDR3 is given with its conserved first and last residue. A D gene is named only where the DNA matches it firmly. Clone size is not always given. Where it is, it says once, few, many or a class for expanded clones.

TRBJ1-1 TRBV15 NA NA CATSRGTDRSTLRF TGTGCCACCAGCAGAGGAACCGACAGGTCGACACTTCGATTT
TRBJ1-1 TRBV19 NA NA CASTSLPPDSLGNTEAFF TGTGCCAGTACCTCCCTACCCCCGGACAGTTTAGGGAACACTGAAGCTTTCTTT
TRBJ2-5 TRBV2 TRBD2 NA CASSEGTSGRSGETQYF TGTGCCAGCAGTGAGGGGACTAGCGGGAGGAGTGGGGAGACCCAGTACTTC
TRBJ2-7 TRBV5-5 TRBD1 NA CASSLAPGQSYEQYF TGTGCCAGCAGCTTGGCTCCGGGACAGTCCTACGAGCAGTACTTC
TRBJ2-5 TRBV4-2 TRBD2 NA CASSQGAQGLAVETQYF TGTGCCAGCAGCCAAGGGGCCCAGGGACTAGCGGTGGAGACCCAGTACTTC
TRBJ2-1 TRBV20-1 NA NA CSAVAREEQFF TGCAGTGCCGTGGCACGGGAGGAGCAGTTCTTC
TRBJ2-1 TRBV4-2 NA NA CASSHTPLDEQFF TGTGCCAGCAGCCACACTCCCCTAGATGAGCAGTTCTTC
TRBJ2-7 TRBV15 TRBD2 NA CATSRESRASGAYEQYF TGTGCCACCAGCAGAGAGTCCCGGGCTAGCGGGGCCTACGAGCAGTACTTC
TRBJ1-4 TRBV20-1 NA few CSVGVGKLFF TGCAGTGTTGGGGTGGGGAAACTGTTTTTT
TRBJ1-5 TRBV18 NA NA CASSQGADQPQHF TGTGCCAGCTCACAGGGTGCGGATCAGCCCCAGCATTTT
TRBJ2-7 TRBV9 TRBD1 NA CASSVLGQGAYEQYF TGTGCCAGCAGCGTCCTAGGTCAGGGGGCCTACGAGCAGTACTTC
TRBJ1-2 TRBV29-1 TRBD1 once CSVGEGAYGYTF TGCAGCGTTGGGGAGGGGGCTTATGGCTACACCTTC
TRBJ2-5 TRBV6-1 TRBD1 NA CASRSTGGLETQYF TGTGCCAGCAGATCGACAGGGGGCTTGGAGACCCAGTACTTC
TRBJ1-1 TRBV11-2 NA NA CASSSRVRASTEAFF TGTGCCAGCAGCTCCCGAGTGAGGGCCTCGACTGAAGCTTTCTTT
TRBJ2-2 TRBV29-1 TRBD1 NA CSAGTGGTGELFF TGCAGCGCCGGGACAGGGGGCACCGGGGAGCTGTTTTTT
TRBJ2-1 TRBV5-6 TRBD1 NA CASSLALGQGFEQFF TGTGCCAGCAGCTTGGCCCTGGGACAGGGGTTTGAGCAGTTCTTC
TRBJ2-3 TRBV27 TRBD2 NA CASSYLAGTDTQYF TGTGCCAGCAGTTATCTAGCGGGCACAGATACGCAGTATTTT
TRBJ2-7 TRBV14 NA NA CASSQALGSSYEQYF TGTGCCAGCAGCCAAGCTCTCGGTAGCTCCTACGAGCAGTACTTC
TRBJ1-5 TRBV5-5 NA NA CASSLIPGGNQPQHF TGTGCCAGCAGCTTAATACCAGGGGGCAATCAGCCCCAGCATTTT
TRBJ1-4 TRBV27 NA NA CASSLTHEGRLFF TGTGCCAGCAGCCTCACCCATGAGGGGCGGCTGTTTTTT
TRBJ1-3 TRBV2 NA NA CASSEETAFSGNTIYF TGTGCCAGCAGTGAAGAGACAGCGTTCTCTGGAAACACCATATATTTT
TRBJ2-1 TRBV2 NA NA CASSEAGGSYNEQFF TGTGCCAGCAGTGAAGCGGGGGGATCGTACAATGAGCAGTTCTTC
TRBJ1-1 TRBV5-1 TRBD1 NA CASSIGTGGEAFF TGCGCCAGCAGCATCGGGACAGGGGGCGAAGCTTTCTTT
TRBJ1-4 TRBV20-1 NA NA CSAGNEKLFF TGCAGTGCTGGCAATGAAAAACTGTTTTTT
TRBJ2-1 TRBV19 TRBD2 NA CASRELAGASYNEQFF TGTGCCAGTAGGGAATTAGCGGGAGCCTCCTACAATGAGCAGTTCTTC
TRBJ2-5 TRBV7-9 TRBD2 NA CASSSTSEGETQYF TGTGCCAGCAGCTCGACTAGCGAGGGAGAGACCCAGTACTTC
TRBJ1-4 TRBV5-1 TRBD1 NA CASSLEGQGNEKLFF TGCGCCAGCAGCTTAGAAGGACAGGGGAATGAAAAACTGTTTTTT
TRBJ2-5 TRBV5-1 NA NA CASSLRTGEEETQYF TGCGCCAGCAGCTTGCGCACAGGGGAGGAGGAGACCCAGTACTTC
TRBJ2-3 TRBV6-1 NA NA CASNFRTTDTQYF TGTGCCAGCAATTTCAGGACCACAGATACGCAGTATTTT
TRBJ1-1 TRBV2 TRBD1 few CASSRQGWTEAFF TGTGCCAGCAGCCGACAGGGGTGGACTGAAGCTTTCTTT
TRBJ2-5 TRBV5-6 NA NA CASRPWDTRGETQYF TGTGCCAGCAGACCCTGGGACACCAGAGGGGAGACCCAGTACTTC
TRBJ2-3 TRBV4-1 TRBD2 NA CASSQDRGGPSTDTQYF TGCGCCAGCAGCCAAGACCGCGGGGGGCCTTCCACAGATACGCAGTATTTT
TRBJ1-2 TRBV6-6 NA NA CASSLDRIYGYTF TGTGCCAGCAGCCTAGACCGGATTTATGGCTACACCTTC
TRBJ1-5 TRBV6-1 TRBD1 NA CASSEQGARNQPQHF TGTGCCAGCAGTGAACAGGGGGCTCGGAATCAGCCCCAGCATTTT
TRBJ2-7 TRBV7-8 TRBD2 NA CASSLSSGGPYEQYF TGTGCCAGCAGCTTAAGTAGCGGGGGGCCCTACGAGCAGTACTTC
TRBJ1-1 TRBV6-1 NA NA CASMGGRLGTEAFF TGTGCCAGCATGGGGGGGCGCTTGGGGACTGAAGCTTTCTTT
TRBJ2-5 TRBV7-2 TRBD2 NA CASSVWGGDGETQYF TGTGCCAGCAGCGTTTGGGGGGGGGACGGAGAGACCCAGTACTTC
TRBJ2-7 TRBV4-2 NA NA CASSRRGVPAEQYF TGTGCCAGCAGCCGTCGTGGGGTCCCGGCCGAGCAGTACTTC
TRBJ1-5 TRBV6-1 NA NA CASSRGDTDQPQHF TGTGCCAGCTCCCGAGGGGACACAGATCAGCCCCAGCATTTT
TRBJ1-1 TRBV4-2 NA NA CASSQDRGRDTEAFF TGTGCCAGCAGCCAAGATAGGGGGAGGGATACTGAAGCTTTCTTT
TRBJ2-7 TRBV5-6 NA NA CASSSRAGNEQYF TGTGCCAGCAGCTCCCGGGCCGGGAACGAGCAGTACTTC
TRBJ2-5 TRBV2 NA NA CASSGLAKETQYF TGTGCCAGCAGTGGGCTAGCGAAAGAGACCCAGTACTTC
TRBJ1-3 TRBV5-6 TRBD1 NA CASSLTGGAGNTIYF TGTGCCAGCAGCTTAACAGGGGGAGCTGGAAACACCATATATTTT
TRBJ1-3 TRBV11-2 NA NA CASSLAVGGNTIYF TGTGCCAGCAGCTTAGCTGTAGGTGGAAACACCATATATTTT
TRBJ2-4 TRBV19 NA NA CASSFYQAKNIQYF TGTGCCAGTAGTTTTTACCAAGCCAAAAACATTCAGTACTTC
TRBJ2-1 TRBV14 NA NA CASSQGRRVFNEQFF TGTGCCAGCAGCCAGGGACGTCGGGTCTTCAATGAGCAGTTCTTC
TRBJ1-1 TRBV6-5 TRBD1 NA CASSYVQGARNTEAFF TGTGCCAGCAGTTACGTGCAGGGGGCGAGGAACACTGAAGCTTTCTTT
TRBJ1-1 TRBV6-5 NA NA CASSQEPRMNTEAFF TGTGCCAGCAGCCAGGAACCCCGAATGAACACTGAAGCTTTCTTT
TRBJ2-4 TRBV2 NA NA CASTDQGGANIQYF TGTGCCAGCACCGACCAGGGGGGCGCAAACATTCAGTACTTC
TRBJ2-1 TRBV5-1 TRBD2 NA CASSPAVAGGPNEQFF TGCGCCAGCAGCCCCGCGGTAGCGGGGGGGCCTAATGAGCAGTTCTTC
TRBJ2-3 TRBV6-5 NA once CASRGSNTDTQYF TGTGCCAGCAGGGGTAGTAACACAGATACGCAGTATTTT
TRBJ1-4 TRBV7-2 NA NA CASSREVATNEKLFF TGTGCCAGCAGCCGTGAGGTTGCAACTAATGAAAAACTGTTTTTT
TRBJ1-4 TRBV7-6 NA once CASSLQAGGEKLFF TGTGCCAGCAGCTTACAAGCGGGAGGGGAAAAACTGTTTTTT
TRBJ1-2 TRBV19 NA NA CASSLLDAGQYGYTF TGTGCCAGTAGTCTATTGGACGCCGGCCAGTATGGCTACACCTTC
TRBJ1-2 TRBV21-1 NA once CASSKAGGRGLNGYTF TGTGCCAGCAGCAAAGCGGGCGGCAGGGGGCTTAATGGCTACACCTTC
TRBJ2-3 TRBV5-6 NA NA CASSLTRDKRTDTQYF TGTGCCAGCAGCTTGACACGGGACAAACGCACAGATACGCAGTATTTT
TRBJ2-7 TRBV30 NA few CAWTRDNPHEQYF TGTGCCTGGACCCGGGACAACCCCCACGAGCAGTACTTC
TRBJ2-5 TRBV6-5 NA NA CASSYSQIQETQYF TGTGCCAGCAGTTACTCGCAAATCCAAGAGACCCAGTACTTC
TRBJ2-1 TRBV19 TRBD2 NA CASRASGRVGEQFF TGTGCCAGTAGGGCTAGCGGGAGAGTTGGTGAGCAGTTCTTC